This entry lists 20 T cell receptor beta chains sequenced from one sample in a study of PD-L1 blockade in urothelial cancer. Time point indicated: pretreatment peripheral blood. Clones were read by immunoSEQ multiplex PCR, and TCRdb kept only the in-frame ones, dropping some. Among under 95,000 clones listed, about 84% were seen once. The starting material was PBMCs, obtained around atezolizumab (anti-PD-L1) treatment. These receptor sequences come from a man between 60 and 75 years old with urothelial cancer.

The chain has TRBV10-2 and TRBJ2-2, with a weak D call TRBD2 (6 bases). This CDR3 has 14 residues. Trimming left V 2 bases short and J 4 bases short, with 8 bases between. Germline lookup yields CDR1 WSHSY and CDR2 SAAADI. The CDR3 loop reads CASSEGTSTGELFF. The CDR3 nucleotides are TGCGCCAGCAGTGAGGGGACTTCCACCGGGGAGCTGTTTTTT.

V and J are TRBV4-3 and TRBJ2-7, with 9 positions matching TRBD2. V dropped 3 bases and J dropped 6; count of bases not matched to a gene: 6. The germline V gene encodes CDR1 LGHNA and CDR2 YSLEER. The CDR3 length is 14 residues. DNA for the CDR3: TGCGCCAGCAGCCAGGTTAGCGGGAGAGGCGAGCAGTACTTC. Its protein is CASSQVSGRGEQYF.

The chain combines TRBV30 with TRBJ2-7; 7 bases are a match to TRBD1. CDR1 is GTSNPN and CDR2 is SVGIG in the germline V gene (reference sequence). The CDR3 has 13 residues. V gave up 3 bases and J gave up 3 bases; unmatched junction bases: 5. The CDR3 loop reads CAWSRTGGYEQYF. CDR3 nucleotide sequence: TGTGCCTGGAGCAGGACAGGTGGCTACGAGCAGTACTTC.

This chain connects TRBV2 to TRBJ2-7; 12 nucleotides align to TRBD1. The V gene end was trimmed by 6 bases and the J gene end by 12 bases; junction bases not matched to a gene: 21. The CDR3 covers 17 residues. The germline gives CDR1 SNHLY, CDR2 FYNNEI. CDR3 DNA: TGTGCCAGCAGAAAGGGACAGGGGGCCGAAACGGGCACCAGATGGTACTTC. It is translated as CASRKGQGAETGTRWYF.

V and J are TRBV10-3 and TRBJ1-1; 9 bases align to TRBD1. The CDR3 spans 15 residues. V shed 5 bases and J 2 bases; nucleotides not matched to a gene: 6. Germline loops: CDR1 ENHRY, CDR2 SYGVKD. CDR3 amino acids: CAISRQGDINTEAFF. The CDR3 coding sequence is TGTGCCATCAGTCGACAGGGGGATATCAACACTGAAGCTTTCTTT.

The V gene is TRBV28, the J gene TRBJ1-1; 8 bases line up with TRBD1. The V gene end was trimmed by 6 bases and the J gene end by 5 bases; junction bases not matched to a gene: 11. The germline V gene encodes CDR1 MDHEN and CDR2 SYDVKM. The CDR3 sequence is 15 residues long. The CDR3 DNA reads as TGTGCCAGCAGCCTTCATGGGACAGGACGAACTGAAGCTTTCTTT. This sequence encodes CASSLHGTGRTEAFF.

The CDR3 DNA reads as TGTGCCAGCAGCCCAACCTTAGCGGGAGCCTGGGAGCAGTACTTC. Protein sequence: CASSPTLAGAWEQYF. V gene TRBV11-1 combines with J gene TRBJ2-7, with 9 bases lining up with TRBD2. J was trimmed by 7 bases and V by 5 bases; bases with no gene match: 12. In germline, CDR1 is SGHAT, CDR2 FQDESV (reference sequence). The CDR3 spans 15 residues.

V and J are TRBV15 and TRBJ2-1, with 9 bases aligning to TRBD2. The J segment lost 7 bases and the V segment lost 0 bases, leaving 10 bases of the junction unmatched. CDR1 is LNHNV and CDR2 is YYDKDF in the germline V gene (reference sequence). This CDR3 comprises 17 residues. For the CDR3, the DNA is TGTGCCACCAGCAGAGATGGCCCTAGCGGGGTTCAAAATGAGCAGTTCTTC. This codes for CATSRDGPSGVQNEQFF.

The V and J genes are TRBV19 and TRBJ1-1; D is undetermined. CDR3 length equals 15 residues. The germline V gene has CDR1 LNHDA and CDR2 SQIVND (reference sequence). The ends were cut back, 5 bases at V and 0 bases at J, with 13 bases in the middle. The CDR3 loop reads CASSHPSGVNTEAFF. CDR3 sequence (DNA): TGTGCCAGTAGTCACCCCAGCGGGGTGAACACTGAAGCTTTCTTT. The full variable domain, its missing parts supplied by reference TRBV19 and TRBJ1-1, is DGGITQSPKYLFRKEGQNVTLSCEQNLNHDAMYWYRQDPGQGLRLIYYSQIVNDFQKGDIAEGYSVSREKKESFPLTVTSAQKNPTAFYLCASSHPSGVNTEAFFGQGTRLTVV.

Only one count was recorded for this clone. V usage is TRBV7-3 and J usage is TRBJ1-1, with 8 positions matching TRBD1. CDR3 length equals 14 residues. Germline CDR1 and CDR2: SGHTA and FQGTGA. Trimming took 4 bases from V and 6 from J; bases not matched to a gene: 7. CDR3 DNA sequence: TGTGCCAGCAGCTACGCGTTACAGGGGGCTGAAGCTTTCTTT. As protein: CASSYALQGAEAFF.

The genes are TRBV10-1 and TRBJ2-7, with 7 bases identical to TRBD1. Losses at the gene ends were 0 bases for V and 6 bases for J; bases not matched to a gene: 5. CDR3 length: 14 residues. Looked up from germline, CDR1 is WNHNN and CDR2 is SYGVQD (reference sequence). The CDR3 reads CASSESVRGREQYF. CDR3 bases: TGCGCCAGCAGTGAGTCGGTGAGGGGGCGCGAGCAGTACTTC.

This sequence joins TRBV7-2 and TRBJ2-1; perhaps TRBD1 as D (5 bases). The length of the CDR3 is 14 residues. V lost 1 base and J 9 bases, leaving 13 bases between the germline ends. Germline assignment: CDR1 SGHTA and CDR2 FQGNSA. Written as DNA, the CDR3 is TGTGCCAGCAGCTTAGGAACAGCCACAGGTGAGCAGTTCTTC. Amino acids: CASSLGTATGEQFF.

This sequence joins TRBV10-3 and TRBJ1-4; D unresolved. The CDR3 contains 12 residues. The germline gives CDR1 ENHRY, CDR2 SYGVKD. Trimming took off 6 bases at V and 6 bases at J, with 8 bases between the two ends. The CDR3 bases are TGTGCCATCAGCGATGTAGATGAAAAACTGTTTTTT. This gives the protein CAISDVDEKLFF.

V and J are TRBV5-1 and TRBJ2-1; perhaps TRBD2 as D (5 bases). The germline V and J ends were trimmed by 0 bases and 10 bases, with 17 bases remaining between them. Germline lookup yields CDR1 SGHRS and CDR2 YFSETQ. This CDR3 region has 15 residues. CDR3 in DNA: TGCGCCAGCAGCTTGGACTCGGCGAGAGGGTACGAGCAGTTCTTC. The encoded protein is CASSLDSARGYEQFF. The entire variable domain, with the rest obtained from reference TRBV5-1 and TRBJ2-1, is as follows: KAGVTQTPRYLIKTRGQQVTLSCSPISGHRSVSWYQQTPGQGLQFLFEYFSETQRNKGNFPGRFSGRQFSNSRSEMNVSTLELGDSALYLCASSLDSARGYEQFFGPGTRLTVL.

This clone has just one count. The rearrangement links TRBV9 to TRBJ2-1; a weak D match, TRBD2 (6 bases). This CDR3 contains 14 residues. Trimming removed 4 bases from V and 7 bases from J, with 15 bases in between. Per the germline V gene, CDR1 is SGDLS and CDR2 is YYNGEE. The CDR3 reads CASSPRDWTNEQFF. CDR3 sequence (DNA): TGTGCCAGCAGCCCCAGGGACTGGACGAATGAGCAGTTCTTC.

The rearrangement links TRBV7-3 to TRBJ2-1; TRBD2 agrees at 11 bases. Unmatched junction bases numbered 6, after V lost 1 base and J lost 10 bases. Germline lookup yields CDR1 SGHTA and CDR2 FQGTGA. The CDR3 spans 15 residues. The CDR3 DNA is TGTGCCAGCAGCTTAATAGCGGGAGGGCCATGGGAGCAGTTCTTC. This translates into CASSLIAGGPWEQFF.

The V gene is TRBV7-2, the J gene TRBJ2-3; no clear D. V gave up 6 bases and J gave up 1 base, with 5 bases separating them. The CDR3 runs to 12 residues. Germline assignment: CDR1 SGHTA and CDR2 FQGNSA. CDR3 loop: CASRSGTDTQYF. CDR3 DNA: TGTGCCAGCAGATCGGGCACAGATACGCAGTATTTT.

The chain has TRBV28 and TRBJ1-5; 8 nucleotides agree with TRBD1. The CDR3 is 15 amino acids. J gave up 0 bases and V 6 bases, and 4 bases lay outside the gene matches. CDR1 and CDR2 (germline): MDHEN, SYDVKM. This chain's CDR3 is CASRSGTGSNQPQHF. CDR3 coding DNA: TGTGCCAGCAGATCCGGGACAGGTAGCAATCAGCCCCAGCATTTT.

This chain links TRBV28 with TRBJ1-2; D remains ambiguous. Trimming pared 10 bases from V and 4 bases from J, leaving 13 bases between. Germline V CDR1 and CDR2: MDHEN, SYDVKM. This CDR3 region has 12 residues. As DNA, the CDR3 is TGTGCCACCGGCGGGGATACCTATGGCTACACCTTC. Translation gives CATGGDTYGYTF.

CDR3 DNA sequence: TGCGCCAGCAGCTTTTCCGGGACAGGGGATCAGCCCCAGCATTTT. Residues: CASSFSGTGDQPQHF. The V call is TRBV5-1, the J call TRBJ1-5, with 10 bases matching TRBD1. CDR3 length equals 15 residues. V lost 2 bases and J lost 5; bases outside the gene matches: 4. Germline V gene data show CDR1 as SGHRS and CDR2 as YFSETQ.